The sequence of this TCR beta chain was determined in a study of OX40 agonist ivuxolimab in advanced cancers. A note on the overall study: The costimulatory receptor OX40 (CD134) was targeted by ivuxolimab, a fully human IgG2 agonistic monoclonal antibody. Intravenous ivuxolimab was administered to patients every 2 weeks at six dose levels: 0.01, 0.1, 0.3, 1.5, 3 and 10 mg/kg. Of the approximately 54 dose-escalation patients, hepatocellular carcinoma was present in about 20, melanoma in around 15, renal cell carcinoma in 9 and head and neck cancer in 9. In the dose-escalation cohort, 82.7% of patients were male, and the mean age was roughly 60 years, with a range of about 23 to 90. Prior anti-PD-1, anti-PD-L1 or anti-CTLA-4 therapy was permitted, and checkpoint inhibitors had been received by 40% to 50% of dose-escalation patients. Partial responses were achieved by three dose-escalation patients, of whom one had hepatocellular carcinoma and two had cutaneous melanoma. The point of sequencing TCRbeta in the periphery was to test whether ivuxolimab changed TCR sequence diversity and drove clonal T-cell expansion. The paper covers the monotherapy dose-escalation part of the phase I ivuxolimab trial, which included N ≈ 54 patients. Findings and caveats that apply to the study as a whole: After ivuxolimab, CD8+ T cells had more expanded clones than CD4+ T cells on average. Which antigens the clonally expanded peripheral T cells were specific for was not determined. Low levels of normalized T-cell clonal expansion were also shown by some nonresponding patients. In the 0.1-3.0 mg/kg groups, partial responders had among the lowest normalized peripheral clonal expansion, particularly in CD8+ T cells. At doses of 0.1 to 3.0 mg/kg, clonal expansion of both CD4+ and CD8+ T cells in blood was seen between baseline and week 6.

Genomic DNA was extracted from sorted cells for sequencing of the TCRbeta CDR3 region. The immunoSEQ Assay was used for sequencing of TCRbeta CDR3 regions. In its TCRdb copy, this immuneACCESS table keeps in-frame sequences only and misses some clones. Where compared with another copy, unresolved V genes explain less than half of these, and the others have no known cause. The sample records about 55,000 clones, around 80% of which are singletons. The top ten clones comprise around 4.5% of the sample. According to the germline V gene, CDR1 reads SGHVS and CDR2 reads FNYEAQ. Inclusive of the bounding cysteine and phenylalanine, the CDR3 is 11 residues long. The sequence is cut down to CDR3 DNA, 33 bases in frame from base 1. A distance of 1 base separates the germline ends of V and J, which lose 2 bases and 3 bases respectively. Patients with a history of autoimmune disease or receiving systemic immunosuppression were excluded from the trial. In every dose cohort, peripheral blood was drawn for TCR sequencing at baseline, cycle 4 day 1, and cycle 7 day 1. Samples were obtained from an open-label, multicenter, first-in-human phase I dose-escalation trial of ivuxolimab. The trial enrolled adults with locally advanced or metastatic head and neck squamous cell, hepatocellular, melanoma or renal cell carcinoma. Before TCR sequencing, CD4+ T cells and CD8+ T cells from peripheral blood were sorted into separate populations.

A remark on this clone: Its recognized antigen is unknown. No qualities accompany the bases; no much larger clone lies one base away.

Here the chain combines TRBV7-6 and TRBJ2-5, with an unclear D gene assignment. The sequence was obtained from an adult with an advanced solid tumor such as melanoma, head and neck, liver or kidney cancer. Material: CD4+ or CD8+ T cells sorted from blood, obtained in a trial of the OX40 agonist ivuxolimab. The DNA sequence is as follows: TGTGCCAGCAGCTTAAAAGAGACCCAGTACTTC. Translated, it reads CASSLKETQYF.